This T cell receptor beta chain was captured in a study of blood T cells in healthy people across ages. Study-wide results and limits: Observed TCR beta diversity showed a strong correlation with the percentage of naive T cells as measured by flow cytometry. The study found more naive CD4+ cells and higher diversity in long-lived than aged donors.

A J-beta primer mix and a sample-barcoded 5' primer were used in a second PCR of roughly 6 to 11 cycles. Via MiXCR, TCRdb re-called the 5' RACE reads, giving one row per CDR3 protein. The data contain 270,000 or so distinct CDR3 sequences, less than 30% of them singletons. Isolation yielded PBMCs, at least 7 million per sample, in every case. On this clonotype: What it binds is not known.

The origin of this receptor is a woman aged 70-85 years in good health. The sample consisted of blood.

CDR3 DNA: TGTGCCAGCAGTGGTAACGGTCACACTGAAGCTTTCTTT. Protein: CASSGNGHTEAFF. V gene TRBV6-1 combines with J gene TRBJ1-1, with D uncertain. Germline CDR1 reads MNHNS; CDR2 reads SASEGT. V lost 4 bases and J 3 bases, leaving 9 bases between the germline ends. The CDR3 runs to 13 residues.